Listed here is a single TCR beta chain. The antigen is unknown. The data are from a study of PD-1 blockade in classical Hodgkin lymphoma. The assay was immunoSEQ multiplex PCR, and TCRdb's table has in-frame clones only and misses some. The sample lists about 50,000 clones, nearly 90% occurring once. Indicated time point: cycle 4 day 1 (C4D1), after more than five weeks of nivolumab. Every one of the patients relapsed after autologous stem cell transplantation (brentuximab vedotin exposure was variable). Complete response, partial response or progressive disease were the best responses. CDR1 is SGHDN, CDR2 FVKESK, per germline. This CDR3 is 16 amino acids long. Germline trimming cut 3 bases from V and 5 bases from J; bases unmatched to any gene: 10. Study-level results: Although disease activity or prior therapy may be involved, causes of the repertoire differences remain undefined. Diminished baseline TCR diversity has been reported in newly diagnosed patients relative to healthy donors.

This sequence originates from a human donor with classical Hodgkin lymphoma. The rearrangement uses TRBV14 and TRBJ2-5; TRBD2 matches 9 bases. This sample comprised peripheral blood mononuclear cells (PBMCs), obtained before the fourth cycle of nivolumab. CDR3 loop: CASSHSLAGDAETQYF. The CDR3 DNA is TGTGCCAGCAGCCATTCGTTAGCGGGAGATGCGGAGACCCAGTACTTC.